This T cell receptor beta chain was sequenced during a study of CD8+ T cells in alopecia areata. Study-level points and caveats: Uncertain still, given a single nonresponder, is whether baseline CD8+ expansion links to response.

Reverse transcribed after extraction, RNA yielded cDNA as the sequencing template. Assay: immunoSEQ multiplex PCR; the TCRdb copy retains only in-frame clones and omits some. The table records some 95,000 clones, roughly 47% of them present only once. The CDR3 extends over 16 amino acids. Germline V gene lookup returns CDR1 SQVTM and CDR2 ANQGSEA. Remarks on this clone: Its matching antigen is unknown.

The treatment is: oral pan-JAK inhibitor, 5-10 mg twice daily. V gene TRBV29-1 combines with J gene TRBJ2-5; 7 bases match TRBD2. The J call is in doubt because the DNA end fits TRBJ2-7 better. This TCR derives from a human donor with alopecia areata. This specimen was CD8+ T cells sorted from blood, taken at week 24, from a patient treated with tofacitinib. The chain's CDR3 is CSVEDPVGRVPYEQYF. The CDR3 nucleotides are TGCAGCGTTGAAGATCCTGTGGGGAGGGTCCCCTACGAGCAGTACTTC.